This T cell receptor beta chain was captured by sequencing in a study of T-cell reconstitution after alpha-beta-depleted transplantation in children. Study-level findings and limits: Some patients' high day-60 TCRbeta diversity was traced to surviving recipient T cells and thymic progenitors. One year post-transplant, T-cell counts and diversity were largely derived from T cells produced anew. Alpha-beta T cells present about two months after transplant were reported to originate from several hundred expanded graft clones.

This clonotype has ten or more counts. The antigen is undetermined. The CDR3 runs to 11 residues. The V end lost 1 base, the J end lost 9 bases, and 9 bases lay between the germline ends. In germline, CDR1 is DFQATT, CDR2 SNEGSKA (reference sequence). The TCRbeta library incorporated unique molecular identifiers. TCRdb processed the PCR reads anew with MiXCR; each CDR3 protein has one entry. The data contain over 400,000 distinct CDR3 sequences, roughly 44% of them singletons. The chain recombines TRBV20-1 with TRBJ1-2; tentative D call: TRBD1 (6 bases). The TCR was taken from a girl aged 2 to 9 with aplastic anemia, due to receive a stem cell transplant. Sample: PBMCs, taken before TCRalphabeta/CD19-depleted stem cell transplant. The CDR3, as DNA: TGCAGTGCTAGAGGGGGGCAGAGCTACACCTTC. This gives the protein CSARGGQSYTF.